This T cell receptor beta chain is drawn from a study of vaccination and CD4 T cells after COVID-19. On the study more broadly: In culture, cells were exposed to overlapping spike peptides from SARS-CoV-2, HCoV-NL63, HCoV-OC43 and HCoV-229E.

With the Oncomine TCR Beta short-read assay, DNA from cultured CD4+ T cells was sequenced. TCRdb ran MiXCR on the PCR reads and lists one entry per CDR3 protein. Altogether 16,000 or so distinct CDR3 sequences are present, under 65% being singletons, with the ten largest covering about 3.8%. The CDR3 extends over 15 amino acids. V was shortened by 8 bases and J by 0 bases, with 18 bases between the two germline ends. The germline gives CDR1 DFQATT, CDR2 SNEGSKA (reference sequence). With regard to this clonotype: What it binds is not known.

Treatment indicated: 10-day PBMC culture with coronavirus spike peptide pools or control peptides (ViraFEST assay). The V call is TRBV20-1, the J call TRBJ2-3; D might be TRBD2 (6 bases). The receptor comes from a human donor who had recovered from COVID-19. The sequences come from CD4+ T cells from blood, cultured in vitro, collected before SARS-CoV-2 vaccination. In nucleotides, the CDR3 is TGCAGTCTTGGTACTAGCACCTTTAGCACAGATACGCAGTATTTT. Its protein is CSLGTSTFSTDTQYF.